This T cell receptor (beta chain) came from a study of immune evolution from preneoplasia to lung adenocarcinoma. Notes on the study in general: Clonality was highest in normal lung, lower in later-stage lesions apparently.

Only in-frame clones appear in the TCRdb table, and some are missing; sequencing was by immunoSEQ multiplex PCR. The table has around 4,500 clones, roughly 76% seen once. Points on this clone: Its antigen is not identified.

Between the mid-2010s and the late 2010s, patients underwent resection in Japan or China. Material: FFPE adjacent normal lung tissue. The origin of this receptor is a person aged 65 to 85 with lung adenocarcinoma.

CDR3 region: CASSYRGQGPRGSPLHF. In nucleotides, the CDR3 is TGTGCCAGCAGCTACCGGGGACAGGGGCCTCGTGGCTCACCCCTCCACTTT. The rearrangement links TRBV7-9 to TRBJ1-6; 10 bases align to TRBD1. CDR1 is SEHNR and CDR2 is FQNEAQ in the germline V gene (reference sequence). The CDR3 totals 17 residues. The V gene end was trimmed by 4 bases and the J gene end by 10 bases; junction bases not matched to a gene: 13.